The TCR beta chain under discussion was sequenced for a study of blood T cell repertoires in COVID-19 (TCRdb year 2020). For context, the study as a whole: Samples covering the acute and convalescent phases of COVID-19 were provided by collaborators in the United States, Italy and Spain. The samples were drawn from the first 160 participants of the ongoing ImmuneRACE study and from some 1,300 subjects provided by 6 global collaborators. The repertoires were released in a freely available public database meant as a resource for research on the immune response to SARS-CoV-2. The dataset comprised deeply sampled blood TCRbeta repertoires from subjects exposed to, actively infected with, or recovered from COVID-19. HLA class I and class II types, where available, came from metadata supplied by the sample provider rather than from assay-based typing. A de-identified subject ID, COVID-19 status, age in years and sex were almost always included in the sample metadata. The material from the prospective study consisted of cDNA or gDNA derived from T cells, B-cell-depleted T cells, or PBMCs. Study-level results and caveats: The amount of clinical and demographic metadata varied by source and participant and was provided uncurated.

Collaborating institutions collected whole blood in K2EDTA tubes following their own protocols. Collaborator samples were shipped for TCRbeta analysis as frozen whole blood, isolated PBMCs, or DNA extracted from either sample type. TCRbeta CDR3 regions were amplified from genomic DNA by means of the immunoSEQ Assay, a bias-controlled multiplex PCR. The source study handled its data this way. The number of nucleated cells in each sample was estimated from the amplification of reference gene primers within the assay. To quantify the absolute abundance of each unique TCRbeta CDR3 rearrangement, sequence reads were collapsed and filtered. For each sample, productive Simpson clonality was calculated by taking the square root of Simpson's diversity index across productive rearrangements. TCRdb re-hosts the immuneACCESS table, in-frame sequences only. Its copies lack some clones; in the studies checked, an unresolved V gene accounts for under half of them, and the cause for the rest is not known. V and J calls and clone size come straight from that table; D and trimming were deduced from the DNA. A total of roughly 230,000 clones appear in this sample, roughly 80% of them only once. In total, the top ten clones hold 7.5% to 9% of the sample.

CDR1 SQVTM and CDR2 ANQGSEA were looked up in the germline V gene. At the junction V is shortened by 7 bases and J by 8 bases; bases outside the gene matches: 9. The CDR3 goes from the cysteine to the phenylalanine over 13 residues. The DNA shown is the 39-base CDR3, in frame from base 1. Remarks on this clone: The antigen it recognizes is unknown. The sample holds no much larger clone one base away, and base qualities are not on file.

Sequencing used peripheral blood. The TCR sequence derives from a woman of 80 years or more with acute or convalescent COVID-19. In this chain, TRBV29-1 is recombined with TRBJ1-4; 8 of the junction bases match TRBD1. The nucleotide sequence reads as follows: TGCAGCGGGCGGACAGGGTCTGGGGAAAAACTGTTTTTT. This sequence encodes CSGRTGSGEKLFF.